Listed below are T cell receptor beta chains from one sample, sequenced in a study of T cell repertoires in aging, cancer and after chemotherapy. TCRdb itself ran the multiplex PCR reads through MiXCR, one entry per CDR3 protein. This table holds 5,000 or so distinct CDR3 sequences, approximately 28% found once. The sample consisted of blood. These receptors all come from a human donor in good health. Each CDR3 is given with its conserved first and last residue. The order of the fields is J gene, V gene, D gene, CDR3 protein. A D gene is named only where the DNA matches it firmly.

TRBJ1-5 TRBV10-3 - CAISEAAINQPQHF
TRBJ1-2 TRBV10-3 - CAIRDLTFFYGYTF
TRBJ1-5 TRBV6-2/TRBV6-3 - CASSFRGSPNQPQHF
TRBJ2-7 TRBV15 TRBD1 CATSSRDRGWSGQYF
TRBJ1-3 TRBV29-1 - CSVDNSGNTIYF
TRBJ2-7 TRBV5-4 - CASSLAIQDSYEKYF
TRBJ2-7 TRBV7-6 - CASSPGPNYEQYF
TRBJ1-1 TRBV19 - CASSRPPNTEAFF
TRBJ2-3 TRBV7-6 - CASSLSRGTDTQYF
TRBJ2-6 TRBV11-2 TRBD1 CASSLEGTGSPGANVLTF
TRBJ2-6 TRBV12-3/TRBV12-4 - CASSQINEANVLTF
TRBJ2-5 TRBV12-3/TRBV12-4 TRBD1 CASSETGGAETQYF
TRBJ2-6 TRBV27 TRBD1 CASSVAGTGTGGGTNVLTF
TRBJ1-1 TRBV5-6 - CASSLPGGNTEAFF
TRBJ1-2 TRBV19 - CASSTTGNSNYGYTF
TRBJ2-3 TRBV19 - CASSIEDTQYF
TRBJ1-1 TRBV6-2/TRBV6-3 TRBD1 CASSYPEGQGRWYTEAFF
TRBJ1-4 TRBV7-6 - CASSLALAATNEKLFF
TRBJ2-3 TRBV30 TRBD2 CAWTRGGSTDTQYF
TRBJ2-1 TRBV18 TRBD2 CASSPARAGGGFF
TRBJ1-5 TRBV30 - CAWSVLREQPQHF
TRBJ2-7 TRBV12-3/TRBV12-4 TRBD2 CASSPRTSWIEQYF
TRBJ1-1 TRBV27 - CASRPGPRTEAFF
TRBJ2-2 TRBV29-1 - CSVVGQNTGELFF
TRBJ2-7 TRBV11-2 - CASSPLNRQSSYEQYF
TRBJ2-6 TRBV20-1 - CSARVAGSVSGANVLTF
TRBJ2-1 TRBV6-5 - CASSYSGGTGGSSYNEQFF
TRBJ1-2 TRBV6-4 - CASSAGTGYGYTF
TRBJ2-1 TRBV19 - CASSMWWGEGTNEQFF
TRBJ2-7 TRBV11-1 TRBD2 CASRDSSGPYEQYF
TRBJ2-6 TRBV12-3/TRBV12-4 - CASSFGAPGANVLTF
TRBJ2-2 TRBV10-3 - CAISEAAGELFF
TRBJ1-2 TRBV5-5 - CATRLGEGNYGYTF
TRBJ1-4 TRBV30 - CAWSVHLTSTNEKLFF
TRBJ2-7 TRBV6-5 TRBD2 CASGGRGSPYEQYF
TRBJ1-5 TRBV30 - CAWSVLRSNQPQHF
TRBJ1-1 TRBV13 - CASSYRTDEAFF
TRBJ2-7 TRBV13 TRBD2 CASSRAGVTYEQYF
TRBJ2-7 TRBV11-1 - CASSVGPVYEQYF
TRBJ2-1 TRBV13 TRBD2 CASSPGGAGLWYNEQFF
TRBJ1-4 TRBV19 TRBD1 CASSIGQGREKLFF
TRBJ1-2 TRBV27 - CASSLSRGHNYGYTF
TRBJ2-3 TRBV10-3 - CAISGGTDHTQYF
TRBJ2-5 TRBV6-2/TRBV6-3 - CASSYSNPRIGEETQYF
TRBJ2-1 TRBV27 - CASSLGVASENEQFF
TRBJ1-5 TRBV5-6 TRBD1 CASSSGQAQGPQHF
TRBJ1-2 TRBV18 - CASSPRPADGYTF
TRBJ1-1 TRBV30 TRBD1 CAWGTGGNTEAFF
TRBJ2-2 TRBV12-3/TRBV12-4 - CASSLEVSVELFF
TRBJ2-2 TRBV18 - CASSPLALLNTGELFF
TRBJ1-1 TRBV19 - CASSWAELRTEAFF
TRBJ2-3 TRBV6-2/TRBV6-3 - CASRQSTDTQYF